These 14 T cell receptor beta chains were all obtained from the same sample, sequenced in a study of glioma-infiltrating T cells after dendritic cell vaccination. Repertoires were generated with immunoSEQ multiplex PCR, while TCRdb's copy carries only in-frame clones and drops some. Among 75,000 to 95,000 clones listed, roughly 84% were seen once. Time point noted: after dendritic cell vaccination, including at tumor progression/relapse. The input for sequencing was blood, taken after dendritic cell vaccination. These receptors were obtained from a human donor with glioblastoma.

A single count supports this clone. The genes are TRBV4-1 and TRBJ2-2, with TRBD2 matching 8 bases. Looked up from germline, CDR1 is MGHRA and CDR2 is YSYEKL. V was pared by 4 bases and J by 7 bases, with 11 bases of the junction left unmatched. CDR3 length: 16 amino acids. CDR3 sequence (DNA): TGCGCCAGCAGCCCACCTTCGACTAGCGCTGGCGGGGAGCTGTTTTTT. The encoded protein is CASSPPSTSAGGELFF.

This clone has a handful of counts. V and J are TRBV5-6 and TRBJ1-1; D may be TRBD1 (5 bases). Germline-derived CDR1 and CDR2 are SGHDT and YYEEEE. V was cut by 6 bases and J by 5 bases, with 14 bases left in between. The CDR3 length is 13 residues. CDR3 in amino acids: CASTSRGGTEAFF. DNA for the CDR3: TGTGCCAGCACCTCGCGGGGGGGAACTGAAGCTTTCTTT.

The chain combines TRBV5-1 with TRBJ1-3; 9 positions match TRBD1. This CDR3 spans 16 amino acids. Per germline, CDR1 SGHRS and CDR2 YFSETQ. V gave up 3 bases and J gave up 4 bases; unmatched junction bases: 8. The CDR3 protein is CASSSRAGTGGNTIYF. CDR3 in DNA: TGCGCCAGCAGCTCCCGGGCAGGGACAGGGGGAAACACCATATATTTT. The whole variable domain, remainder taken from reference TRBV5-1 and TRBJ1-3, is KAGVTQTPRYLIKTRGQQVTLSCSPISGHRSVSWYQQTPGQGLQFLFEYFSETQRNKGNFPGRFSGRQFSNSRSEMNVSTLELGDSALYLCASSSRAGTGGNTIYFGEGSWLTVV.

The rearrangement links TRBV6-5 to TRBJ2-1, with 8 bases that match TRBD1. The germline V gene has CDR1 MNHEY and CDR2 SVGAGI. Unmatched junction bases numbered 3, after V lost 1 base and J lost 4 bases. This CDR3 is 15 amino acids long. The CDR3 DNA follows: TGTGCCAGCAGTTACTACAGGGGGAATTACAATGAGCAGTTCTTC. Encoded protein: CASSYYRGNYNEQFF.

This chain joins TRBV10-2 and TRBJ1-5, with D unresolved. Germline V gene data show CDR1 as WSHSY and CDR2 as SAAADI. This CDR3 spans 16 amino acids. V dropped 0 bases and J dropped 0 bases, with 9 bases sitting between them. The CDR3 DNA follows: TGCGCCAGCAGTGAGTCGACGGGGAGTAGCAATCAGCCCCAGCATTTT. Its translation: CASSESTGSSNQPQHF.

This clone was counted once. The chain uses TRBV27 and TRBJ2-1; 8 nucleotides line up with TRBD1. Germline values: CDR1 MNHEY, CDR2 SMNVEV (reference sequence). This CDR3 is 15 amino acids long. V lost 3 bases, J lost 4 bases, and 5 bases stayed unmatched. CDR3 nucleotides: TGTGCCAGCAGTTTGACAGGGGTATTGTACAATGAGCAGTTCTTC. Its translation is CASSLTGVLYNEQFF.

V is TRBV5-1 and J is TRBJ2-7, with a tentative D call TRBD2 (6 bases). CDR3 length: 14 amino acids. The V and J ends lost 0 bases and 7 bases respectively, with 14 bases between them. CDR1 and CDR2 (germline): SGHRS, YFSETQ. This CDR3 is CASSLGRGSLEQYF. The CDR3 DNA sequence: TGCGCCAGCAGCTTGGGGCGGGGCTCTCTTGAGCAGTACTTC.

This chain connects TRBV5-1 to TRBJ2-2, with D tentatively TRBD2 (5 bases). Germline lookup yields CDR1 SGHRS and CDR2 YFSETQ. There are 14 residues in the CDR3. V was shortened by 0 bases and J by 7 bases, with 10 bases between the two germline ends. The CDR3 DNA sequence: TGCGCCAGCAGCTTGGCCCTCGGGGTCGGGGAGCTGTTTTTT. It encodes CASSLALGVGELFF.

The chain has TRBV5-5 and TRBJ1-5, with 9 bases fitting TRBD1. With V trimmed by 4 bases and J by 2 bases, 7 bases remained unmatched. The germline CDR1 and CDR2 sequences are SGHKS and YYEKEE (reference sequence). There are 16 residues in the CDR3. The CDR3 is CASSRTGVLRNQPQHF. CDR3 nucleotide sequence: TGTGCCAGCAGCCGGACAGGGGTCCTCCGCAATCAGCCCCAGCATTTT.

The chain uses TRBV7-2 and TRBJ1-6; D remains ambiguous. The CDR3 is made up of 13 amino acids. Germline V gene data show CDR1 as SGHTA and CDR2 as FQGNSA. Trimming took 2 bases from V and 6 from J, leaving 5 bases between them. DNA for the CDR3: TGTGCCAGCAGCTTACTTCTTAATTCACCCCTCCACTTT. Residues: CASSLLLNSPLHF.

The chain links TRBV30 to TRBJ2-2; 14 nucleotides align to TRBD2. This CDR3 region has 17 residues. Per the germline V gene, CDR1 is GTSNPN and CDR2 is SVGIG (reference sequence). J was trimmed by 1 base and V by 5 bases; bases with no gene match: 6. The CDR3 reads CAWAGTSGSVNTGELFF. The CDR3 region has the DNA TGTGCCTGGGCGGGGACTAGCGGGAGTGTGAACACCGGGGAGCTGTTTTTT.

This chain connects TRBV15 to TRBJ1-1; D uncertain. Germline V gene data show CDR1 as LNHNV and CDR2 as YYDKDF (reference sequence). The CDR3 totals 13 residues. Trimming left V 2 bases short and J 1 base short, with 5 bases between. The CDR3 sequence: CATSRQENTEAFF. The CDR3 nucleotides read TGTGCCACCAGCAGACAGGAGAACACTGAAGCTTTCTTT.

A few counts support this clone. The chain's CDR3 is CATRHPSDLGEKLFF. The CDR3 coding sequence is TGTGCCACCAGACACCCGTCAGACTTGGGTGAAAAACTGTTTTTT. V gene TRBV10-3 combines with J gene TRBJ1-4; D is undetermined. The CDR3 is 15 residues long. The germline V gene has CDR1 ENHRY and CDR2 SYGVKD. Trimming took 10 bases from V and 7 from J, leaving 22 bases between them.

The rearrangement links TRBV13 to TRBJ2-2; 9 bases map to TRBD2. Germline V gene sequence: CDR1 PRHDT, CDR2 FYEKMQ (reference sequence). CDR3 length: 14 amino acids. Trimming at V came to 5 bases and at J to 8 bases, leaving 6 bases not matched to a gene. The CDR3 loop is CASSLAGSSGELFF. CDR3 bases: TGTGCCAGCAGCCTAGCGGGGTCATCAGGGGAGCTGTTTTTT.